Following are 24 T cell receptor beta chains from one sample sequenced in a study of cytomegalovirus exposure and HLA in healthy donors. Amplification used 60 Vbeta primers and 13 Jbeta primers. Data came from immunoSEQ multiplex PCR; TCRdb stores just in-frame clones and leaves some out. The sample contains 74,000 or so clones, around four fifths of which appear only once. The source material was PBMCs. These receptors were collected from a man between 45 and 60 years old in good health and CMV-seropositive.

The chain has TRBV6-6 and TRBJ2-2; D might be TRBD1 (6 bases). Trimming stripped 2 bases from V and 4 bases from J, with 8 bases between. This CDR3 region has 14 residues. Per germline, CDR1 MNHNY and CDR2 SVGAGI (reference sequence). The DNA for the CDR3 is TGTGCCAGCAGTTACGACAGGTTCACCGGGGAGCTGTTTTTT. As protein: CASSYDRFTGELFF.

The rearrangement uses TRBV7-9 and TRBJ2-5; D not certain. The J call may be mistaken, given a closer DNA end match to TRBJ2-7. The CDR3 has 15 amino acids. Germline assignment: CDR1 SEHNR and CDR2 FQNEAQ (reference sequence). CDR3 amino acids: CASSPKSPTPYEQYF. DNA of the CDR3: TGTGCCAGCAGCCCTAAATCACCGACTCCCTACGAGCAGTACTTC.

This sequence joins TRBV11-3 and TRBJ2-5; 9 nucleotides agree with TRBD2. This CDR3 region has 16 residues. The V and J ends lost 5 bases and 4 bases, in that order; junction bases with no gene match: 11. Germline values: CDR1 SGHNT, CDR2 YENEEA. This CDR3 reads CASSILAGGVGETQYF. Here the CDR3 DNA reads TGTGCCAGCAGCATCCTTGCGGGAGGGGTAGGAGAGACCCAGTACTTC.

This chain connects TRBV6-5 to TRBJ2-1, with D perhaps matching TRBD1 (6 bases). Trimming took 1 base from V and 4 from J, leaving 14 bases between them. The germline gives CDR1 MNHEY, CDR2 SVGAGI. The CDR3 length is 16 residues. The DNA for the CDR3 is TGTGCCAGCAGTTACTATGCCGGACAGAGGTACAATGAGCAGTTCTTC. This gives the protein CASSYYAGQRYNEQFF.

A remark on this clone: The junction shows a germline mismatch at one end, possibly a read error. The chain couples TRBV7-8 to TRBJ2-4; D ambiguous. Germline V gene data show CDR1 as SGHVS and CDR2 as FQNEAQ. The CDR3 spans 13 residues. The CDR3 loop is CASSPAGQNSQYF. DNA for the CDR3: TGTGCCAGCAGCCCAGCCGGTCAAAACAGTCAGTACTTC.

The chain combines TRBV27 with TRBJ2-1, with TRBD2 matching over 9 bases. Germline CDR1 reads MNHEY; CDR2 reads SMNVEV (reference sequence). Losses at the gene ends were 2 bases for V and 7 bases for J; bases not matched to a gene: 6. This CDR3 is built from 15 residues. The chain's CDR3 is CASSLLAGTRNEQFF. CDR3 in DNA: TGTGCCAGCAGTTTACTAGCGGGAACGAGGAATGAGCAGTTCTTC.

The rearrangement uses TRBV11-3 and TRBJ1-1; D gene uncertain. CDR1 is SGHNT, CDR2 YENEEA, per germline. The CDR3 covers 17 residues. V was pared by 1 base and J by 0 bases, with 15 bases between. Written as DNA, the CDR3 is TGTGCCAGCAGCTTAGCTATCGCCGGGTTTATGAACACTGAAGCTTTCTTT. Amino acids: CASSLAIAGFMNTEAFF.

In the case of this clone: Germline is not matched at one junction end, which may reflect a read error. The CDR3 sequence is CSSSGSWAGGNHEQYF. The CDR3 DNA reads TGTTCCAGCAGCGGGAGTTGGGCGGGAGGGAACCACGAGCAGTACTTC. This chain uses TRBV7-9 with TRBJ2-7; 9 nucleotides line up with TRBD2. Per the germline V gene, CDR1 is SEHNR and CDR2 is FQNEAQ (reference sequence). The CDR3 is 16 residues long.

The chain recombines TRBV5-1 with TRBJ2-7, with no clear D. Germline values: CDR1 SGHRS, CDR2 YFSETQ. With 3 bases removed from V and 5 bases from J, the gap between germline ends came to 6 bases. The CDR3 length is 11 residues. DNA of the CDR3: TGCGCCAGCAGCTGGGCAGACGAGCAGTACTTC. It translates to CASSWADEQYF.

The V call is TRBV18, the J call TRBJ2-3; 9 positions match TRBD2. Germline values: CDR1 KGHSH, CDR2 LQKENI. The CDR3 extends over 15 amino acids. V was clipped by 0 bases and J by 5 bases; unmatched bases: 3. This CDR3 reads CASSPPGLAGDTQYF. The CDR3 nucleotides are TGTGCCAGCTCACCACCGGGACTAGCCGGAGATACGCAGTATTTT.

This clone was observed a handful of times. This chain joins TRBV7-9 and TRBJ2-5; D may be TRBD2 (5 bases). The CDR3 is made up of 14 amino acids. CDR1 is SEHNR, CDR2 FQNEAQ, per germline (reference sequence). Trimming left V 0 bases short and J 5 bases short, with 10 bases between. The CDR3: CASSLAPSGETQYF. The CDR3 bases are TGTGCCAGCAGCTTAGCCCCGTCGGGGGAGACCCAGTACTTC.

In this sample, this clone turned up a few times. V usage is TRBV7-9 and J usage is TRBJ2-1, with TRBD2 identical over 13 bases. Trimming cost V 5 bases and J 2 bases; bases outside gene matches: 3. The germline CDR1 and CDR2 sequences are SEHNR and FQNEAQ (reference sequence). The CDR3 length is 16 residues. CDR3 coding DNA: TGTGCCAGCAGCCTGGGACTAGCGGGACCCTACAATGAGCAGTTCTTC. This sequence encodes CASSLGLAGPYNEQFF.

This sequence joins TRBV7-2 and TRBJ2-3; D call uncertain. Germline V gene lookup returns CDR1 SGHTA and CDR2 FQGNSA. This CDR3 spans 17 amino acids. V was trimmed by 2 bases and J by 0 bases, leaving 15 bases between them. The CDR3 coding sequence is TGTGCCAGCAGCTTATTGTCCCCCGGGTCAAGCACAGATACGCAGTATTTT. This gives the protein CASSLLSPGSSTDTQYF.

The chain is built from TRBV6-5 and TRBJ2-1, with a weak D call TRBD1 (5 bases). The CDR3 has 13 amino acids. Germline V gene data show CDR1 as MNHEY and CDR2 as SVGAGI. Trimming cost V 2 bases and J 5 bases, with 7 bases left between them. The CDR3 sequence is CASSYGRDNEQFF. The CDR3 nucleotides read TGTGCCAGCAGTTACGGCAGGGACAATGAGCAGTTCTTC.

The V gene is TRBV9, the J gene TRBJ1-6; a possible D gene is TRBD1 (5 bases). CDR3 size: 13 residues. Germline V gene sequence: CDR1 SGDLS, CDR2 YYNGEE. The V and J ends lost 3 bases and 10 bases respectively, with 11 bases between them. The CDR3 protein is CASSALGGSPLHF. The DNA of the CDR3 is TGTGCCAGCAGCGCCTTGGGGGGATCACCCCTCCACTTT.

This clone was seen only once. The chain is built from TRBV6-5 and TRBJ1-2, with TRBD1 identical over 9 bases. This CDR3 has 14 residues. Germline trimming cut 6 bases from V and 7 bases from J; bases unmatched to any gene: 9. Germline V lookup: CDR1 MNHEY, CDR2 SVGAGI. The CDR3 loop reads CASRLTGTGFGYTF. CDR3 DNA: TGTGCCAGCAGATTGACCGGGACAGGGTTTGGCTACACCTTC.

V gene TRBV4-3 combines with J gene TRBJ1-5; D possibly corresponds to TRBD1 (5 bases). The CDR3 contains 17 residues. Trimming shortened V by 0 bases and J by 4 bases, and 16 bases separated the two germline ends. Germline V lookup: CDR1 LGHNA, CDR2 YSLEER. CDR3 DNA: TGCGCCAGCAGCCAAGAACCATATAACTCAGGGAATCAGCCCCAGCATTTT. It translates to CASSQEPYNSGNQPQHF.

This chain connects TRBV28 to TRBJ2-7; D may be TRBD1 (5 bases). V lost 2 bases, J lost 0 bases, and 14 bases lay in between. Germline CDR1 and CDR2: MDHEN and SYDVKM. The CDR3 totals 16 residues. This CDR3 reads CASSLRLQGVSYEQYF. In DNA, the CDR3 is TGTGCCAGCAGTTTAAGGCTACAAGGGGTCTCCTACGAGCAGTACTTC.

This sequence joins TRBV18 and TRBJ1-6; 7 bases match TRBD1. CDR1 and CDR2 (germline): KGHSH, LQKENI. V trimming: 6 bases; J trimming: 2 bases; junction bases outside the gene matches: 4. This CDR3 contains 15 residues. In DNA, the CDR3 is TGTGCCAGCTCGCTCGGACAGGCCTATAATTCACCCCTCCACTTT. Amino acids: CASSLGQAYNSPLHF.

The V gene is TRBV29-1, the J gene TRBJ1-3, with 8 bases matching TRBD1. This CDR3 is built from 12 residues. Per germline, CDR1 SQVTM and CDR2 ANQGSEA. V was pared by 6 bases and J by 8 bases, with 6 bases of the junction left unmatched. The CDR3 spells CSVQGGPDTIYF. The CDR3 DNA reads TGCAGCGTACAGGGGGGGCCGGACACCATATATTTT.

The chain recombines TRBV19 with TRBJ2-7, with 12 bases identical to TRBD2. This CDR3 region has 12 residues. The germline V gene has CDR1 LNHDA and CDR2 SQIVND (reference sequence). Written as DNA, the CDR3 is TGTGCCAGTAGTGGATCTAGCGGGAGGGTGGTCGTC. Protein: CASSGSSGRVVV.

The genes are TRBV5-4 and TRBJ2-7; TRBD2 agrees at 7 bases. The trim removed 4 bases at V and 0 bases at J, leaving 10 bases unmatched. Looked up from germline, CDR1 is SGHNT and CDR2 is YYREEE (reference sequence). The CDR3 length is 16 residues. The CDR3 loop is CASSVATSRNSYEQYF. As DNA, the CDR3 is TGTGCCAGCAGCGTGGCGACTAGCCGGAACTCCTACGAGCAGTACTTC. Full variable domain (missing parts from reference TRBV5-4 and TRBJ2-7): ETGVTQSPTHLIKTRGQQVTLRCSSQSGHNTVSWYQQALGQGPQFIFQYYREEENGRGNFPPRFSGLQFPNYSSELNVNALELDDSALYLCASSVATSRNSYEQYFGPGTRLTVT.

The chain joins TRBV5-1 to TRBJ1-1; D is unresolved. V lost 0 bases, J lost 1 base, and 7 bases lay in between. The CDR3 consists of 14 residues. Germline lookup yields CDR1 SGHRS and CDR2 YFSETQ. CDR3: CASSLDGGNTEAFF. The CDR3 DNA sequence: TGCGCCAGCAGCTTGGATGGAGGGAACACTGAAGCTTTCTTT. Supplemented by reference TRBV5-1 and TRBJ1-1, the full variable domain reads KAGVTQTPRYLIKTRGQQVTLSCSPISGHRSVSWYQQTPGQGLQFLFEYFSETQRNKGNFPGRFSGRQFSNSRSEMNVSTLELGDSALYLCASSLDGGNTEAFFGQGTRLTVV.

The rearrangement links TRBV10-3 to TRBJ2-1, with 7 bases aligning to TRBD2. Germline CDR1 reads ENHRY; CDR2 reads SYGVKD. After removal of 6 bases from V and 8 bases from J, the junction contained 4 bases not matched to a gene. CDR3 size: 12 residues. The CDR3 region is CAISGAGDEQFF. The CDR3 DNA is TGTGCCATCAGCGGGGCGGGGGATGAGCAGTTCTTC.